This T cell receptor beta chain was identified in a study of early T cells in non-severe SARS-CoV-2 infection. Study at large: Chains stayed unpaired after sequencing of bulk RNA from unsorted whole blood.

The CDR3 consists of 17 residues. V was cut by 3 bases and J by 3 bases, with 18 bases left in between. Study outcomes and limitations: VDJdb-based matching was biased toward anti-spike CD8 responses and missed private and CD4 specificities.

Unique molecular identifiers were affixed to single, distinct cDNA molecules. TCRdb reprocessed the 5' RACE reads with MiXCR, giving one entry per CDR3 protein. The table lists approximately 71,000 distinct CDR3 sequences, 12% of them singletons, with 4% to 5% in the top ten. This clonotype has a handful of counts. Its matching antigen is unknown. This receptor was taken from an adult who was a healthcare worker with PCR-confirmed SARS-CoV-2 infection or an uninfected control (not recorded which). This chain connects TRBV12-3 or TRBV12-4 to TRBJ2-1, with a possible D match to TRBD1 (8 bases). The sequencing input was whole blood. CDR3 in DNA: TGTGCCAGCAGTTTGCCCTCGACAGGGGAGGGCTACAATGAGCAGTTCTTC. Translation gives CASSLPSTGEGYNEQFF.